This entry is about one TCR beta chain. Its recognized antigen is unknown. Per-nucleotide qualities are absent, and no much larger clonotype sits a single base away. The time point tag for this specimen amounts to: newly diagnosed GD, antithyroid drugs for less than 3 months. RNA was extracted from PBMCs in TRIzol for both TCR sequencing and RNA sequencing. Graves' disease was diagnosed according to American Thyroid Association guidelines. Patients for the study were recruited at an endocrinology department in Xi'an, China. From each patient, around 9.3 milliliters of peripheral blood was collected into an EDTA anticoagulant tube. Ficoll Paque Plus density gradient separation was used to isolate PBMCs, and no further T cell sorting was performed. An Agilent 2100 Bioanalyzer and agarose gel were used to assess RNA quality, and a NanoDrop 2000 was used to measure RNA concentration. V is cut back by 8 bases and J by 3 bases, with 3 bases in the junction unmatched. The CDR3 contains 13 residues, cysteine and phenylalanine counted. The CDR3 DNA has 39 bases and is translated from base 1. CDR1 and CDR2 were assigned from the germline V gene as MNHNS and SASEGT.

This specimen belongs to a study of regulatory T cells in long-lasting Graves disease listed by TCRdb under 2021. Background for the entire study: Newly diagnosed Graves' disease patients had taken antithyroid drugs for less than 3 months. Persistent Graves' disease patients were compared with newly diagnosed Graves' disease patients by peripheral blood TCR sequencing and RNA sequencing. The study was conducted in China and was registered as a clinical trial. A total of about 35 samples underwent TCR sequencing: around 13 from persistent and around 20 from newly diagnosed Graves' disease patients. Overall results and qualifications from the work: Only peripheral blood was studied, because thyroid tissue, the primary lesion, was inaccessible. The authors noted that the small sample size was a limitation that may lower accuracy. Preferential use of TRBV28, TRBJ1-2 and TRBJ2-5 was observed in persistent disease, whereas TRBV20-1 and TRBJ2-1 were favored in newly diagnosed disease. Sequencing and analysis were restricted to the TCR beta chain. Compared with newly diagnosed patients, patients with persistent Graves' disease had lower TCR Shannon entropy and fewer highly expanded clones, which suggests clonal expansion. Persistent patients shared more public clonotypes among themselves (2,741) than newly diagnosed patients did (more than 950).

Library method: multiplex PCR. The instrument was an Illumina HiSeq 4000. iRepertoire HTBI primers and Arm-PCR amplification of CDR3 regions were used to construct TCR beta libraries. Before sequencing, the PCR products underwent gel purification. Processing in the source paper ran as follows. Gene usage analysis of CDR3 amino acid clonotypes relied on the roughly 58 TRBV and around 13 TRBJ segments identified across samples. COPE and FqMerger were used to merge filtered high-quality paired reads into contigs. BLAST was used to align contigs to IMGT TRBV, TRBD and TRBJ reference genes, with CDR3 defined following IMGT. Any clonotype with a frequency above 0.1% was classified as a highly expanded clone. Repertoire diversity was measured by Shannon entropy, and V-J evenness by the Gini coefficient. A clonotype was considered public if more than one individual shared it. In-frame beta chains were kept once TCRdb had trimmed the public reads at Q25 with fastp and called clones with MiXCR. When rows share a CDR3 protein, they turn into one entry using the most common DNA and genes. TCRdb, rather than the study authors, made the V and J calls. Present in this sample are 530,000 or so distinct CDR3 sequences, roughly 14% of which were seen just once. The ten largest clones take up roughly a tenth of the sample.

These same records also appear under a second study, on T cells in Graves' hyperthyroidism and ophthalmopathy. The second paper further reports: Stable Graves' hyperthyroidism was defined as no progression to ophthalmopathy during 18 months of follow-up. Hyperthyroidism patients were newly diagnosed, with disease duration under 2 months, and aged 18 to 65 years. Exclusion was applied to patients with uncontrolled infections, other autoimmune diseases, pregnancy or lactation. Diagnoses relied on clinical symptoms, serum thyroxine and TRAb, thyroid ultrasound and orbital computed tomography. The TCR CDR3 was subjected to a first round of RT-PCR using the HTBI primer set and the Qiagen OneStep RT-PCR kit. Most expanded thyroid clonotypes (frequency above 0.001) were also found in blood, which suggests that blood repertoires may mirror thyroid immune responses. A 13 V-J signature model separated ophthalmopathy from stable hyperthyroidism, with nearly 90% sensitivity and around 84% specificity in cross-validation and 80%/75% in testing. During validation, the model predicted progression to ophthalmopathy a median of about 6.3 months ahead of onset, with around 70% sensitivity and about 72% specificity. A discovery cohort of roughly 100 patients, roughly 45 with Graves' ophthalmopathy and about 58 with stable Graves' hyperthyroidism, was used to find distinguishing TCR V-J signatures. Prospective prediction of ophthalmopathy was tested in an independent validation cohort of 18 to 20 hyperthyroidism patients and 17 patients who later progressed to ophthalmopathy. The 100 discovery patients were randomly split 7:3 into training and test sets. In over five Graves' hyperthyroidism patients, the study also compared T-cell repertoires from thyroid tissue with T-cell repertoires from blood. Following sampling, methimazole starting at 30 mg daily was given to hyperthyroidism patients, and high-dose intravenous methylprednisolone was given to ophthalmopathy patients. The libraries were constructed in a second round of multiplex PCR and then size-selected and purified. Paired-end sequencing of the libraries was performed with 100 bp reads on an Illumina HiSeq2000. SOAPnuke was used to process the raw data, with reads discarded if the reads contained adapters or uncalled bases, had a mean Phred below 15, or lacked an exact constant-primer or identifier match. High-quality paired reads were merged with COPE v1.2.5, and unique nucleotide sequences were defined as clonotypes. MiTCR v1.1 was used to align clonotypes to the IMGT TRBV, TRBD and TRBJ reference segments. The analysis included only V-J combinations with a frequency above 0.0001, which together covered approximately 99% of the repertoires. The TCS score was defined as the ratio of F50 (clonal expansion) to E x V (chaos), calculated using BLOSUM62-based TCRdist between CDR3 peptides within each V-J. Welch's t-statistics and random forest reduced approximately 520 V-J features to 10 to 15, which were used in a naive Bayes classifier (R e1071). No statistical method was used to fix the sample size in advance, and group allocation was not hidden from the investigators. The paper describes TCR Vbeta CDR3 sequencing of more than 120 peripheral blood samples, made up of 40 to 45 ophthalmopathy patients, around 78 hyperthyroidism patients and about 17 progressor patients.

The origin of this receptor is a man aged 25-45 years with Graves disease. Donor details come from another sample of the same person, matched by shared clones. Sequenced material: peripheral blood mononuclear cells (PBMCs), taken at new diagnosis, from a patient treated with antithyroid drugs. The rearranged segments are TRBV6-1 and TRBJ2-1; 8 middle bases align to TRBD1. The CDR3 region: CASGQGVYNEQFF. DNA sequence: TGTGCCAGCGGACAGGGAGTCTACAATGAGCAGTTCTTC.